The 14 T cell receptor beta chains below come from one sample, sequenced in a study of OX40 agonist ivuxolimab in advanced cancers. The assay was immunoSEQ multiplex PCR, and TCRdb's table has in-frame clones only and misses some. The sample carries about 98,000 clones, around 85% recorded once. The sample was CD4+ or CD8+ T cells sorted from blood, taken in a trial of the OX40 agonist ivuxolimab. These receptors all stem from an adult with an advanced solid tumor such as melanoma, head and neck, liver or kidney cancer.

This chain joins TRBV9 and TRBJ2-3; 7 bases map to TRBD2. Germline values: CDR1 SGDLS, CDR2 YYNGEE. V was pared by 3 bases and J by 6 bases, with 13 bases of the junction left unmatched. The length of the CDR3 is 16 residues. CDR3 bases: TGTGCCAGCAGCGCCCGGGACTACGGGTCTGAGGATACGCAGTATTTT. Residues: CASSARDYGSEDTQYF.

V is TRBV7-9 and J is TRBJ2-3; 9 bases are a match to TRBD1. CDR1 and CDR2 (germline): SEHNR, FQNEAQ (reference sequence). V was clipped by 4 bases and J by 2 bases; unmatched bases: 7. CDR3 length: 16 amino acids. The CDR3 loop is CASSSQTGGYTDTQYF. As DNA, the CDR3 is TGTGCCAGCAGCTCGCAAACAGGGGGCTACACAGATACGCAGTATTTT.

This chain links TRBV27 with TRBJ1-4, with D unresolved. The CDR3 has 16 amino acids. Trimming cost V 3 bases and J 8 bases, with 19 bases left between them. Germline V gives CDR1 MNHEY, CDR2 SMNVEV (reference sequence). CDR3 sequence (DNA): TGTGCCAGCAGTTTCTACTCAGGAGGCCGAAGGGAAAAACTGTTTTTT. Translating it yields CASSFYSGGRREKLFF. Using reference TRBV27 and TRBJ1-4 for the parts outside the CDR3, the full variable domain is EAQVTQNPRYLITVTGKKLTVTCSQNMNHEYMSWYRQDPGLGLRQIYYSMNVEVTDKGDVPEGYKVSRKEKRNFPLILESPSPNQTSLYFCASSFYSGGRREKLFFGSGTQLSVL.

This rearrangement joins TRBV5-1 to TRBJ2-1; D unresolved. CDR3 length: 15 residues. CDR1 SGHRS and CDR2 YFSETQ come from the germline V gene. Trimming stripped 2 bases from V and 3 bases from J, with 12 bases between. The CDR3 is CASSLDLGHYNEQFF. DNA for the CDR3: TGCGCCAGCAGCTTAGACCTCGGGCACTACAATGAGCAGTTCTTC.

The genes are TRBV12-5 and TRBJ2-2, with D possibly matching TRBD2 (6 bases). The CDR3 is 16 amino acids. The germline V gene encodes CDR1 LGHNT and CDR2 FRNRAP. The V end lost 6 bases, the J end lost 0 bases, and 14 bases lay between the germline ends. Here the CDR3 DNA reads TGTGCTAGTGGCACCGGGGGTGGAGCGAACACCGGGGAGCTGTTTTTT. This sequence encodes CASGTGGGANTGELFF.

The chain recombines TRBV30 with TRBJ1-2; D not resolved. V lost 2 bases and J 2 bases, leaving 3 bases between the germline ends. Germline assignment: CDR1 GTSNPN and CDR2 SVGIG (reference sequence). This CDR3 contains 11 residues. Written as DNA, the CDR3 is TGTGCCTGGAGTCGGAACTATGGCTACACCTTC. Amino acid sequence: CAWSRNYGYTF.

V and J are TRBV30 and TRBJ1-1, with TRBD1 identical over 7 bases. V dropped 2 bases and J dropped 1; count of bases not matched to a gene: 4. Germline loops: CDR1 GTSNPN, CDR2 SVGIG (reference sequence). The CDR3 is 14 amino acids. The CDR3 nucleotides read TGTGCCTGGAGTCACCACAGGGGGAACACTGAAGCTTTCTTT. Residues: CAWSHHRGNTEAFF.

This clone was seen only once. CDR3 bases: TGTGCCAGCAGGAGGGGAATTCAAGAGACCCAGTACTTC. This sequence encodes CASRRGIQETQYF. This chain uses TRBV2 with TRBJ2-5; D could derive from TRBD1 or TRBD2 (5 bases each). V lost 6 bases and J lost 2, with 10 bases in between. Germline V gives CDR1 SNHLY, CDR2 FYNNEI. This CDR3 contains 13 residues.

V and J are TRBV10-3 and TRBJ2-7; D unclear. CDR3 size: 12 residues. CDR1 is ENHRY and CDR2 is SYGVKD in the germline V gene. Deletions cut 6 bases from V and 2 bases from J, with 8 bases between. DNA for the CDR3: TGTGCCATCAGCGCCGTGACCTACGAGCAGTACTTC. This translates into CAISAVTYEQYF.

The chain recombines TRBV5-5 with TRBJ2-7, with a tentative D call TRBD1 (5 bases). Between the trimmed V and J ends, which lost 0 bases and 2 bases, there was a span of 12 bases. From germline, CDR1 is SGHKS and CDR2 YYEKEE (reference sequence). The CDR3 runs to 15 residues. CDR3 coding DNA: TGTGCCAGCAGCTTGGAACTGGACACCCCCTACGAGCAGTACGTC. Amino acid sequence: CASSLELDTPYEQYV.

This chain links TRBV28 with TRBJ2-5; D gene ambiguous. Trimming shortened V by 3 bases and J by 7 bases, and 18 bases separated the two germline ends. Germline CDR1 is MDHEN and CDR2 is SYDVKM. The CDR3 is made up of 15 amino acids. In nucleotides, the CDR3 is TGTGCCAGCAGTTTCCTGACTTCTGACCTGGGGACCCAGTACTTC. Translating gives CASSFLTSDLGTQYF.

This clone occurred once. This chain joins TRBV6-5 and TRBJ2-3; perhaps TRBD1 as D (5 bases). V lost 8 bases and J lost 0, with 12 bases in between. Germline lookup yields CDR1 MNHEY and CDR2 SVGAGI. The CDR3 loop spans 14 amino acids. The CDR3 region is CASRRGVSTDTQYF. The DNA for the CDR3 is TGTGCCAGCCGAAGGGGCGTCAGCACAGATACGCAGTATTTT.

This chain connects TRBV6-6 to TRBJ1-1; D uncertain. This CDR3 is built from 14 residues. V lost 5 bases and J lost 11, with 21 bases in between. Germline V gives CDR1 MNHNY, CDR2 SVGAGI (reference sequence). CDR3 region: CASSRVQTAAGAFF. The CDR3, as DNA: TGTGCCAGCAGTCGGGTCCAGACCGCTGCTGGTGCTTTCTTT.

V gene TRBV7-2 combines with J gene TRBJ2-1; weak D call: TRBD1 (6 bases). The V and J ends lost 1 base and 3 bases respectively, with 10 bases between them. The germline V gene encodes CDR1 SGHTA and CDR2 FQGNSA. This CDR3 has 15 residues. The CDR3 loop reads CASSLGGGHYNEQFF. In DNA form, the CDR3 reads TGTGCCAGCAGCTTAGGTGGGGGACACTACAATGAGCAGTTCTTC.